This passage covers 5 T cell receptor beta chains from one sample sequenced in a study of cytomegalovirus exposure and HLA in healthy donors. PCR was performed using 60 Vbeta and 13 Jbeta primers. Clones were sequenced by immunoSEQ multiplex PCR, and TCRdb holds only the in-frame ones, with some missing. The sample consists of approximately 120,000 clones, 78% of them appearing once. Sequencing input: PBMCs. The receptors were sampled from a middle-aged woman in good health and CMV-seronegative.

The CDR3 reads CASILDRGQSSYEQYF. CDR3 DNA: TGTGCCAGCATATTGGACAGGGGCCAATCATCCTACGAGCAGTACTTC. The gene calls are TRBV2 and TRBJ2-7; 9 positions match TRBD1. V shed 7 bases, J shed 1 base, and the junction held 11 bases outside the gene matches. Per the germline V gene, CDR1 is SNHLY and CDR2 is FYNNEI. The CDR3 has 16 amino acids.

This clone came up a few times. This rearrangement joins TRBV5-1 to TRBJ2-7, with 12 nucleotides matching TRBD2. CDR1 is SGHRS, CDR2 YFSETQ, per germline. The CDR3 extends over 16 amino acids. The V segment lost 4 bases and the J segment 7 bases; nucleotides outside the gene matches: 12. CDR3 region: CASSLRQTSGGTEQYF. DNA of the CDR3: TGCGCCAGCAGCCTCCGCCAGACTAGCGGGGGCACGGAGCAGTACTTC.

This clone was recorded once. This chain connects TRBV5-6 to TRBJ2-7, with TRBD2 matching 7 bases. The V gene end was trimmed by 4 bases and the J gene end by 3 bases; junction bases not matched to a gene: 4. The CDR3 is 13 amino acids. Germline V gives CDR1 SGHDT, CDR2 YYEEEE. Here the CDR3 DNA reads TGTGCCAGCAGCGGGGGGGGGAACTACGAGCAGTACTTC. As protein: CASSGGGNYEQYF.

This chain joins TRBV29-1 and TRBJ2-1; D remains ambiguous. Germline V gene lookup returns CDR1 SQVTM and CDR2 ANQGSEA. Trimming stripped 4 bases from V and 0 bases from J, with 10 bases between. This CDR3 spans 14 amino acids. The CDR3 bases are TGCAGCGTTGCGACTCTGAGCTCCTACAATGAGCAGTTCTTC. It codes for CSVATLSSYNEQFF.

This chain joins TRBV11-2 and TRBJ2-3; 9 nucleotides align to TRBD1. This CDR3 has 17 residues. Trimming cost V 4 bases and J 2 bases; bases outside gene matches: 10. The V gene's germline CDR1 is SGHAT and CDR2 FQNNGV. The CDR3 spells CASSSRTGERITDTQYF. DNA for the CDR3: TGTGCCAGCAGCTCGCGGACAGGGGAAAGGATCACAGATACGCAGTATTTT. The full variable domain, completed using reference TRBV11-2 and TRBJ2-3, is EAGVAQSPRYKIIEKRQSVAFWCNPISGHATLYWYQQILGQGPKLLIQFQNNGVVDDSQLPKDRFSAERLKGVDSTLKIQPAKLEDSAVYLCASSSRTGERITDTQYFGPGTRLTVL.